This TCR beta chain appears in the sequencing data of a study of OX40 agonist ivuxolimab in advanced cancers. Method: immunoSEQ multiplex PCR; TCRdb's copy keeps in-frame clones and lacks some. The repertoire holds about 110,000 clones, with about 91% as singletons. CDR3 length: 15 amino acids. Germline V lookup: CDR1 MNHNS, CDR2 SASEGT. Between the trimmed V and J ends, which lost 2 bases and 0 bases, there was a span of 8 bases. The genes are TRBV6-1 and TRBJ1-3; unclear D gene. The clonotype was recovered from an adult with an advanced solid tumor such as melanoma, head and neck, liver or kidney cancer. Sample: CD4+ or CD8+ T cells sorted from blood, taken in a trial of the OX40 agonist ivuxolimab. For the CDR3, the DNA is TGTGCCAGCAGTGAAAGATGGTTCTCTGGAAACACCATATATTTT. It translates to CASSERWFSGNTIYF.